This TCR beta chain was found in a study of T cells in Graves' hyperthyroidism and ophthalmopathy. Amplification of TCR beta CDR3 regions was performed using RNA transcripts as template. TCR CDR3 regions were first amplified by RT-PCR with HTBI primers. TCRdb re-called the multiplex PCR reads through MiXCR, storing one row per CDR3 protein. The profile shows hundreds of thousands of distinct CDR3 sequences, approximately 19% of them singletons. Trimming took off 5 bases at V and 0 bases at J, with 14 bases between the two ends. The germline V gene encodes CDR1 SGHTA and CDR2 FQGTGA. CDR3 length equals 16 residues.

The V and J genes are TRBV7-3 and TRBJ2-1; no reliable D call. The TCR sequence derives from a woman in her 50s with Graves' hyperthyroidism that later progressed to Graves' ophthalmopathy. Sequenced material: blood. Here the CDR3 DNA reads TGTGCCAGCAGCCCCGGACCGGAGATCTCCTACAATGAGCAGTTCTTC. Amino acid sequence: CASSPGPEISYNEQFF.